One and the same sample provided the 26 T cell receptor beta chains below, sequenced in a study of CD8 T cells in Susac syndrome. An amount of RNA that ranged from about 0.45 to 1 ug was reverse transcribed with random hexamers. Each CDR3 protein is one row after TCRdb ran MiXCR on the immunoSEQ multiplex PCR reads. The table lists 85,000 to 120,000 distinct CDR3 sequences, approximately 94% of them singletons. Sample: CD8+ T cells from PBMCs. All receptors come from a human donor with Susac syndrome.

The chain links TRBV12-3 or TRBV12-4 to TRBJ1-2; maybe TRBD1 (5 bases). The ends were cut back, 0 bases at V and 6 bases at J, with 8 bases in the middle. The CDR3 spans 13 residues. DNA of the CDR3: TGTGCCAGCAGTTTAGCGGTCAGGGATGGCTACACCTTC. Its protein product is CASSLAVRDGYTF.

The chain is built from TRBV5-4 and TRBJ1-1; D gene uncertain. Germline CDR1 and CDR2: SGHNT and YYREEE (reference sequence). The CDR3 loop spans 13 amino acids. Trimming took off 4 bases at V and 1 base at J, with 8 bases between the two ends. The CDR3 reads CASSPRGNTEAFF. CDR3 sequence (DNA): TGTGCCAGCAGCCCACGCGGGAACACTGAAGCTTTCTTT.

This chain connects TRBV12-5 to TRBJ1-1; tentative D call: TRBD1 (6 bases). V was trimmed by 2 bases and J by 5 bases, leaving 9 bases between them. This CDR3 has 13 amino acids. Germline values: CDR1 LGHNT, CDR2 FRNRAP. In nucleotides, the CDR3 is TGTGCTAGTGGTTTGCAGGGGTGGACTGAAGCTTTCTTT. Translated: CASGLQGWTEAFF.

J is TRBJ1-2 and V is TRBV5-1, with D perhaps matching TRBD1 (5 bases). Trimming pared 0 bases from V and 6 bases from J, leaving 12 bases between. Germline lookup yields CDR1 SGHRS and CDR2 YFSETQ. The CDR3 contains 14 residues. The CDR3 coding sequence is TGCGCCAGCAGCTTGGGGGGCCAACTCCATGGCTACACCTTC. Amino acid sequence: CASSLGGQLHGYTF.

The rearrangement joins TRBV4-1 to TRBJ2-7; 8 bases align to TRBD1. The CDR3 extends over 15 amino acids. V shed 3 bases, J shed 6 bases, and the junction held 10 bases outside the gene matches. Germline lookup yields CDR1 MGHRA and CDR2 YSYEKL. CDR3 DNA sequence: TGCGCCAGCAGCCAGGATCCCGGGACAGGCGGCGAGCAGTACTTC. This encodes CASSQDPGTGGEQYF.

This clonotype was counted a few times. The genes are TRBV7-3 and TRBJ2-1; maybe TRBD2 (5 bases). Looked up from germline, CDR1 is SGHTA and CDR2 is FQGTGA. With 3 bases removed from V and 0 bases from J, the gap between germline ends came to 9 bases. This CDR3 comprises 15 residues. CDR3 amino acids: CASSLGDSSYNEQFF. CDR3 DNA sequence: TGTGCCAGCAGCTTGGGAGATAGCTCCTACAATGAGCAGTTCTTC.

The chain recombines TRBV11-2 with TRBJ2-7; D not certain. CDR1 SGHAT and CDR2 FQNNGV come from the germline V gene. With 1 base removed from V and 0 bases from J, the gap between germline ends came to 7 bases. There are 14 residues in the CDR3. For the CDR3, the DNA is TGTGCCAGCAGCTTAGGGCAGATCTCCTACGAGCAGTACTTC. It encodes CASSLGQISYEQYF. Full variable domain (rest looked up from reference TRBV11-2 and TRBJ2-7): EAGVAQSPRYKIIEKRQSVAFWCNPISGHATLYWYQQILGQGPKLLIQFQNNGVVDDSQLPKDRFSAERLKGVDSTLKIQPAKLEDSAVYLCASSLGQISYEQYFGPGTRLTVT.

The CDR3 protein is CASSPRGVSYEQYF. CDR3 DNA sequence: TGTGCCAGCAGCCCTAGGGGGGTGTCCTACGAGCAGTACTTC. This sequence joins TRBV9 and TRBJ2-7; either TRBD1 or TRBD2 may fit D (6 bases each). There are 14 residues in the CDR3. In germline, CDR1 is SGDLS, CDR2 YYNGEE. V lost 4 bases and J lost 1, with 12 bases in between.

The V call is TRBV14, the J call TRBJ2-5; D is possibly TRBD1 or TRBD2 (5 bases each). This CDR3 comprises 14 residues. Germline lookup yields CDR1 SGHDN and CDR2 FVKESK. Deletions cut 6 bases from V and 1 base from J, with 12 bases between. The DNA of the CDR3 is TGTGCCAGCAGTCCCCCGGGGCCCCAAGAGACCCAGTACTTC. Protein product: CASSPPGPQETQYF.

The chain joins TRBV6-6 to TRBJ2-1; 12 bases line up with TRBD2. Germline V gene sequence: CDR1 MNHNY, CDR2 SVGAGI (reference sequence). The CDR3 totals 16 residues. The junction had 7 bases not matched to a gene; V was cut back by 6 bases and J by 4 bases. The CDR3 protein is CASSPTSGGHYNEQFF. The CDR3 region has the DNA TGTGCCAGCAGCCCGACTAGCGGGGGCCATTACAATGAGCAGTTCTTC.

The chain employs TRBV7-3 and TRBJ2-1; perhaps TRBD2 as D (6 bases). Germline lookup yields CDR1 SGHTA and CDR2 FQGTGA. The CDR3 has 14 residues. V dropped 4 bases and J dropped 7 bases, with 14 bases sitting between them. DNA of the CDR3: TGTGCCAGCAGCTCCGGGGCAGGGAGGAATGAGCAGTTCTTC. Amino acid sequence: CASSSGAGRNEQFF.

The chain combines TRBV3-1 with TRBJ2-7; D gene unclear. The V end was cut by 10 bases, the J end by 6 bases, with 19 bases between. The CDR3 extends over 13 amino acids. In germline, CDR1 is LGHDT, CDR2 YNNKEL (reference sequence). CDR3 protein: CATPSGPPAEQYF. The CDR3 DNA sequence: TGTGCCACCCCCTCCGGACCGCCAGCCGAGCAGTACTTC.

The gene calls are TRBV29-1 and TRBJ2-7; possible D gene TRBD2, 5 bases. Germline V CDR1 and CDR2: SQVTM, ANQGSEA. The CDR3 consists of 14 residues. Trimming left V 4 bases short and J 3 bases short, with 16 bases between. CDR3 in amino acids: CSVVGGRNSYEQYF. The CDR3 nucleotides read TGCAGCGTTGTGGGCGGGCGGAACAGCTACGAGCAGTACTTC.

V gene TRBV4-1 combines with J gene TRBJ2-1, with a tentative D call TRBD1 (5 bases). CDR1 is MGHRA and CDR2 is YSYEKL in the germline V gene. The CDR3 has 14 amino acids. The V and J ends lost 0 bases and 8 bases respectively, with 11 bases between them. The CDR3 protein is CASSQDRARDEQFF. Here the CDR3 DNA reads TGCGCCAGCAGCCAAGACAGGGCCCGCGATGAGCAGTTCTTC.

The chain employs TRBV13 and TRBJ2-7, with TRBD2 identical over 11 bases. V shed 5 bases, J shed 3 bases, and the junction held 6 bases outside the gene matches. This CDR3 comprises 15 residues. The germline V gene has CDR1 PRHDT and CDR2 FYEKMQ (reference sequence). The CDR3, as DNA: TGTGCCAGCAGCCCGACTAGCGGGGTAGGCTACGAGCAGTACTTC. Protein product: CASSPTSGVGYEQYF.

The chain joins TRBV9 to TRBJ2-5; TRBD2 matches 11 bases. The CDR3 loop spans 16 amino acids. J gave up 2 bases and V 4 bases, and 7 bases lay outside the gene matches. Per the germline V gene, CDR1 is SGDLS and CDR2 is YYNGEE. The DNA of the CDR3 is TGTGCCAGCAGCCCGTCTAGCGGGGGGAAGCAAGAGACCCAGTACTTC. Translation gives CASSPSSGGKQETQYF.

This sequence joins TRBV28 and TRBJ2-7; the match to TRBD1 covers 7 bases. Germline V gene data show CDR1 as MDHEN and CDR2 as SYDVKM. The J segment lost 3 bases and the V segment lost 10 bases, leaving 9 bases of the junction unmatched. CDR3 length equals 13 residues. CDR3 sequence (DNA): TGTGCCACCCTGAGACAGGGAGACTACGAGCAGTACTTC. The encoded protein is CATLRQGDYEQYF.

This chain connects TRBV9 to TRBJ1-5, with D hard to call. This CDR3 is 15 amino acids long. Germline V CDR1 and CDR2: SGDLS, YYNGEE. The germline V and J ends were trimmed by 0 bases and 5 bases, with 12 bases remaining between them. The CDR3 protein is CASSVDGTLYQPQHF. CDR3 in DNA: TGTGCCAGCAGCGTAGACGGAACCCTTTATCAGCCCCAGCATTTT.

The chain combines TRBV14 with TRBJ1-6; D might be TRBD1 (5 bases). This CDR3 spans 12 amino acids. Germline assignment: CDR1 SGHDN and CDR2 FVKESK. The V end was cut by 4 bases, the J end by 9 bases, with 7 bases between. The CDR3 DNA sequence: TGTGCCAGCAGCCCCGGGGGTTCACCCCTCCACTTT. Residues: CASSPGGSPLHF.

The chain couples TRBV29-1 to TRBJ2-5; the D gene is possibly TRBD2 (6 bases). V gave up 4 bases and J gave up 0 bases, with 9 bases separating them. The CDR3 length is 13 residues. CDR1 and CDR2 (germline): SQVTM, ANQGSEA. CDR3 in DNA: TGCAGCGTTGCTGGACTAAACCAAGAGACCCAGTACTTC. Translation gives CSVAGLNQETQYF. Drawing the rest from reference TRBV29-1 and TRBJ2-5, the complete variable domain is SAVISQKPSRDICQRGTSLTIQCQVDSQVTMMFWYRQQPGQSLTLIATANQGSEATYESGFVIDKFPISRPNLTFSTLTVSNMSPEDSSIYLCSVAGLNQETQYFGPGTRLLVL.

This clonotype was observed a handful of times. The rearrangement uses TRBV4-1 and TRBJ2-1, with a possible D match to TRBD2 (5 bases). Germline V lookup: CDR1 MGHRA, CDR2 YSYEKL. This CDR3 has 14 residues. The ends were cut back, 1 base at V and 10 bases at J, with 14 bases in the middle. For the CDR3, the DNA is TGCGCCAGCAGCCAAGCCAATAGCGAAGGCGAGCAGTTCTTC. Protein sequence: CASSQANSEGEQFF.

This clonotype was observed a single time. The V gene is TRBV5-1, the J gene TRBJ2-3; 10 bases map to TRBD2. CDR1 SGHRS and CDR2 YFSETQ come from the germline V gene. The junction had 6 bases not matched to a gene; V was cut back by 0 bases and J by 2 bases. This CDR3 has 17 amino acids. The DNA of the CDR3 is TGCGCCAGCAGCTTGGTGATAGCGGGGGGTAACACAGATACGCAGTATTTT. Translated, it gives CASSLVIAGGNTDTQYF.

The chain couples TRBV5-6 to TRBJ2-5, with 7 bases identical to TRBD1. This CDR3 has 14 amino acids. After removal of 4 bases from V and 3 bases from J, the junction contained 6 bases not matched to a gene. CDR1 is SGHDT, CDR2 YYEEEE, per germline. In DNA form, the CDR3 reads TGTGCCAGCAGCACAGGGGACGTTGAAGAGACCCAGTACTTC. Translation: CASSTGDVEETQYF.

This chain joins TRBV4-2 and TRBJ2-1, with unresolved D. Between the trimmed V and J ends, which lost 7 bases and 5 bases, there was a span of 6 bases. This CDR3 is built from 11 residues. Germline lookup yields CDR1 LGHNA and CDR2 YNFKEQ. CDR3 residues: CASISNNEQFF. CDR3 bases: TGTGCCAGCATCTCAAACAATGAGCAGTTCTTC.

This rearrangement joins TRBV11-1 to TRBJ2-7; 7 bases fit TRBD1. Trimming took 8 bases from V and 0 from J; bases not matched to a gene: 7. This CDR3 comprises 14 residues. Germline CDR1 and CDR2: SGHAT and FQDESV (reference sequence). The CDR3 sequence is CASQGTAFSYEQYF. Here the CDR3 DNA reads TGTGCCAGCCAAGGGACAGCGTTCTCCTACGAGCAGTACTTC.

This clonotype appeared once. V usage is TRBV3-1 and J usage is TRBJ2-1, with 11 bases lining up with TRBD2. Trimming cost V 4 bases and J 4 bases; bases outside gene matches: 3. Germline-derived CDR1 and CDR2 are LGHDT and YNNKEL (reference sequence). This CDR3 comprises 15 residues. CDR3 bases: TGTGCCAGCAGCCGACCTAGCGGGGGGTACAATGAGCAGTTCTTC. Translated: CASSRPSGGYNEQFF.